This T cell receptor beta chain was obtained from a study of T cells in Graves' hyperthyroidism and ophthalmopathy (dated by TCRdb to the late 2010s). Regarding the research as a whole: Peripheral blood samples were taken at the time of initial diagnosis, prior to any treatment. TCR V-J signatures able to tell the groups apart were searched for in a discovery cohort of 90 to 100 patients, of whom roughly 42 had Graves' ophthalmopathy and 57 had stable Graves' hyperthyroidism. Prospective prediction of ophthalmopathy was tested in an independent validation cohort consisting of 18 hyperthyroidism patients and around 16 patients who later progressed to ophthalmopathy. The roughly 100 discovery patients were randomly divided into training and test sets at a 7:3 ratio. Thyroid tissue and blood T-cell repertoires from about six Graves' hyperthyroidism patients were also compared in the study. Once sampling was done, hyperthyroidism patients were given methimazole at a starting dose of 30 mg daily, whereas ophthalmopathy patients were given high-dose intravenous methylprednisolone. The paper describes TCR Vbeta CDR3 sequencing of 135 peripheral blood samples, made up of about 41 ophthalmopathy patients, around 73 hyperthyroidism patients and 17 progressor patients. Findings and caveats that apply to the study as a whole: No statistical method was used to set the sample size in advance, and investigators knew the group allocation. Most expanded thyroid clonotypes (frequency above 0.001) were also found in blood, which suggests that blood repertoires may mirror thyroid immune responses. In validation, the model predicted progression to ophthalmopathy a median of about 6 months before onset, with around 70% sensitivity and just under 75% specificity. A 13 V-J signature model separated ophthalmopathy from stable hyperthyroidism, with 87.88% sensitivity and around 84% specificity in cross-validation and 80%/75% in testing.

This clonotype was observed a handful of times. No cognate antigen has been identified for it. Per-base quality was not reported, and no clone a single base away is much larger than it. The TCR beta CDR3 regions were amplified from RNA transcripts. The TCR CDR3 was subjected to a first round of RT-PCR using the HTBI primer set and the Qiagen OneStep RT-PCR kit. The libraries were constructed in a second round of multiplex PCR and then size-selected and purified. Paired-end sequencing of the libraries was performed with 100 bp reads on an Illumina HiSeq2000. On the study's bioinformatics: SOAPnuke was used to process the raw data, throwing out any read that contained adapters or uncalled bases, had a mean Phred below 15, or lacked an exact constant-primer or identifier match. COPE v1.2.5 was used to merge the high-quality paired reads, and each unique nucleotide sequence was defined as a clonotype. Clonotypes were aligned to IMGT TRBV, TRBD and TRBJ reference segments using MiTCR v1.1. Analysis was restricted to V-J combinations with a frequency above 0.0001, which covered about 99% of repertoires. A TCS score was defined as the ratio of F50 (clonal expansion) to E x V (chaos), with BLOSUM62-based TCRdist applied between CDR3 peptides within each V-J. Welch's t-statistics and random forest reduced fewer than 600 V-J features to roughly 13, which were used in a naive Bayes classifier (R e1071). Using fastp at Q25 and MiXCR, TCRdb reprocessed the public reads and kept productive beta chains. Every CDR3 protein is listed once, alongside the most common genes and DNA of its rows. The V and J calls reflect TCRdb's pipeline rather than the authors' work. For this sample the table gives about 640,000 distinct CDR3 sequences, of which less than 25% were detected only once. The top ten clonotypes cover about 35% of the sample.

V is reduced by 3 bases and J by 0 bases, leaving a spacing of 9 bases between them. Inclusive of the bounding cysteine and phenylalanine, the CDR3 is 15 residues long. The CDR3 DNA has 45 bases and is translated from base 1. CDR1 and CDR2 are drawn from the germline V gene: SGHAT, FQNNGV. Moderately to severely active disease, a Clinical Activity Score of at least 3, a NOSPECS grade of at least 4, and a duration under 3 months were present in ophthalmopathy patients. Any patient with an uncontrolled infection, another autoimmune disease, pregnancy or lactation was excluded. Diagnoses relied on clinical symptoms, serum thyroxine and TRAb, thyroid ultrasound and orbital computed tomography. PBMCs were separated from roughly 10 ml of fresh peripheral blood using Ficoll-Paque density gradient centrifugation. Trizol reagent was used to extract total RNA, and RNA quality was then checked on an Agilent 2100 Bioanalyzer.

This TCR was recovered from a man in his thirties or forties with Graves' ophthalmopathy. Sequencing was carried out using blood. The chain is made from TRBV11-2 and TRBJ2-1; the D gene cannot be resolved reliably. The DNA sequence follows: TGTGCCAGCAGCTTCTTTACCAGCTCCTACAATGAGCAGTTCTTC. Its translation is CASSFFTSSYNEQFF.